The 20 T cell receptor beta chains given below trace back to one sample, sequenced in a study of blood T cell repertoires in COVID-19. TCRdb's copy holds only in-frame clones and misses some; the assay was immunoSEQ multiplex PCR. The repertoire holds 250,000 to 350,000 clones, with 85% to 90% as singletons. The sequenced material came from PBMCs or T cells enriched from blood (not recorded which). All receptors derive from a woman between 18 and 29 years old with acute COVID-19.

V is TRBV7-9 and J is TRBJ1-2, with 7 bases that match TRBD1. The CDR3 extends over 15 amino acids. J lost 8 bases, V lost 4 bases, and 13 bases had no gene match. The germline V gene has CDR1 SEHNR and CDR2 FQNEAQ (reference sequence). The CDR3 loop is CASSSPTGPFGGYTF. CDR3 DNA: TGTGCCAGCAGCTCCCCGACAGGGCCCTTCGGGGGCTACACCTTC.

The rearrangement uses TRBV19 and TRBJ2-7, with 10 bases that match TRBD2. With V trimmed by 2 bases and J by 2 bases, 6 bases remained unmatched. This CDR3 region has 16 residues. Looked up from germline, CDR1 is LNHDA and CDR2 is SQIVND (reference sequence). CDR3 amino acids: CASSILGTSETYEQYF. The CDR3 nucleotides are TGTGCCAGTAGTATATTGGGGACTAGCGAAACCTACGAGCAGTACTTC. Drawing the rest from reference TRBV19 and TRBJ2-7, the complete variable domain is DGGITQSPKYLFRKEGQNVTLSCEQNLNHDAMYWYRQDPGQGLRLIYYSQIVNDFQKGDIAEGYSVSREKKESFPLTVTSAQKNPTAFYLCASSILGTSETYEQYFGPGTRLTVT.

The chain joins TRBV2 to TRBJ2-2; TRBD1 aligns across 8 bases. The CDR3 totals 18 residues. In germline, CDR1 is SNHLY, CDR2 FYNNEI. V lost 2 bases to trimming and J lost 1 base; unmatched junction nucleotides: 9. CDR3 sequence (DNA): TGTGCCAGCAGTGAAAGAGAGGTAGGACAGGGGAACACCGGGGAGCTGTTTTTT. It encodes CASSEREVGQGNTGELFF.

This clone was seen once. The chain is built from TRBV5-8 and TRBJ1-1; 9 nucleotides match TRBD1. The CDR3 contains 14 residues. Looked up from germline, CDR1 is SGHTS and CDR2 is YDEGEE. The J segment lost 4 bases and the V segment lost 4 bases, leaving 5 bases of the junction unmatched. CDR3 DNA: TGTGCCAGCAGCAAGGGGGACAGGGTCACTGAAGCTTTCTTT. Translating gives CASSKGDRVTEAFF.

This clone was counted a few times. The CDR3: CAINDPGLAGADEQFF. The CDR3 region has the DNA TGTGCCATCAATGACCCTGGACTAGCGGGAGCCGATGAGCAGTTCTTC. The chain is built from TRBV10-3 and TRBJ2-1; 13 bases fit TRBD2. V lost 7 bases to trimming and J lost 8 bases; unmatched junction nucleotides: 11. Germline CDR1 reads ENHRY; CDR2 reads SYGVKD. The CDR3 extends over 16 amino acids.

The J gene is TRBJ1-2, the V gene TRBV28, with 8 bases that match TRBD1. The germline V gene has CDR1 MDHEN and CDR2 SYDVKM. Trimming removed 5 bases from V and 8 bases from J; junction bases left unmatched: 10. This CDR3 is 14 amino acids long. This chain's CDR3 is CASSPSDRDGGYTF. The CDR3 region has the DNA TGTGCCAGCAGTCCCTCGGACAGGGACGGAGGCTACACCTTC.

This clone showed up just once. This chain connects TRBV30 to TRBJ2-5; 7 bases agree with TRBD1. The V segment lost 2 bases and the J segment 5 bases; nucleotides outside the gene matches: 8. The germline V gene encodes CDR1 GTSNPN and CDR2 SVGIG (reference sequence). The CDR3 runs 14 residues. The CDR3 DNA reads TGTGCCTGGAGTCCGGGACAGATTTCGGAGACCCAGTACTTC. Residues: CAWSPGQISETQYF.

The chain uses TRBV29-1 and TRBJ2-1, with D uncertain. The V gene's germline CDR1 is SQVTM and CDR2 ANQGSEA. Trimming pared 5 bases from V and 4 bases from J, leaving 6 bases between. The CDR3 is 11 residues long. For the CDR3, the DNA is TGCAGCGTTAATAGATACAATGAGCAGTTCTTC. Its translation: CSVNRYNEQFF.

The V gene is TRBV6-5, the J gene TRBJ1-2; tentative D call: TRBD1 (5 bases). The CDR3 is 13 amino acids. Trimming pared 6 bases from V and 6 bases from J, leaving 14 bases between. Germline-derived CDR1 and CDR2 are MNHEY and SVGAGI. The CDR3 DNA is TGTGCCAGCAGCCAACAGGATTTCAATGGCTACACCTTC. As protein: CASSQQDFNGYTF.

V gene TRBV28 combines with J gene TRBJ1-6; tentatively, D is TRBD1 (5 bases). This CDR3 comprises 18 residues. The V gene's germline CDR1 is MDHEN and CDR2 SYDVKM. V lost 3 bases and J lost 0, with 15 bases in between. CDR3 sequence: CASSFRRGVGSYNSPLHF. For the CDR3, the DNA is TGTGCCAGCAGTTTCCGCCGGGGGGTCGGCTCCTATAATTCACCCCTCCACTTT.

This chain links TRBV29-1 with TRBJ2-7, with 10 positions matching TRBD1. V lost 3 bases and J lost 1; bases outside the gene matches: 6. From germline, CDR1 is SQVTM and CDR2 ANQGSEA. CDR3 length: 15 amino acids. CDR3 nucleotides: TGCAGCGTTGATTCCCCGGGACAGGGGTCCTACGAGCAGTACTTC. Its translation: CSVDSPGQGSYEQYF.

The rearrangement joins TRBV6-4 to TRBJ1-2; 10 bases are a match to TRBD1. V lost 6 bases, J lost 3 bases, and 10 bases stayed unmatched. Germline V gene sequence: CDR1 MRHNA, CDR2 SNTAGT. The CDR3 loop spans 16 amino acids. The CDR3 loop reads CASRTGATGGYYGYTF. DNA for the CDR3: TGTGCCAGCAGAACCGGAGCGACAGGGGGCTACTATGGCTACACCTTC.

The V and J genes are TRBV12-3 or TRBV12-4 and TRBJ2-2; D uncertain. This CDR3 is 12 amino acids long. V was cut by 5 bases and J by 6 bases, with 7 bases left in between. The CDR3 bases are TGTGCCAGCAGTCTCCAGGCCGGGGAGCTGTTTTTT. This encodes CASSLQAGELFF.

This clone was seen just once. This sequence may be a read error, since a much larger clone differs from it by one base. J is TRBJ2-7 and V is TRBV5-6, with TRBD1 matching over 9 bases. The CDR3 consists of 14 residues. Germline loops: CDR1 SGHDT, CDR2 YYEEEE. J was trimmed by 2 bases and V by 4 bases; bases with no gene match: 4. The CDR3 loop reads CASSPGQGAYEQYF. The CDR3 DNA follows: TGTGCCAGCAGCCCGGGACAGGGAGCCTACGAGCAGTACTTC.

The chain combines TRBV5-8 with TRBJ2-2; D perhaps matches TRBD1 (7 bases). Trimming removed 4 bases from V and 4 bases from J, with 17 bases in between. This CDR3 region has 16 residues. Germline V gene data show CDR1 as SGHTS and CDR2 as YDEGEE. This CDR3 reads CASSAYRGAGTGELFF. The DNA of the CDR3 is TGTGCCAGCAGCGCATACAGGGGAGCGGGCACCGGGGAGCTGTTTTTT.

The chain recombines TRBV28 with TRBJ1-1; D unresolved. V was cut by 2 bases and J by 7 bases, with 8 bases left in between. This CDR3 region has 12 residues. Germline V CDR1 and CDR2: MDHEN, SYDVKM. CDR3 nucleotides: TGTGCCAGCAGTTTAGGGCAGATTGAAGCTTTCTTT. Encoded protein: CASSLGQIEAFF.

V usage is TRBV4-2 and J usage is TRBJ2-3; 10 nucleotides align to TRBD2. The V gene end was trimmed by 0 bases and the J gene end by 0 bases; junction bases not matched to a gene: 9. The CDR3 length is 19 residues. From germline, CDR1 is LGHNA and CDR2 YNFKEQ. Here the CDR3 DNA reads TGTGCCAGCAGCCAAGATCGGACTAGCGGAGCCTCTAGCACAGATACGCAGTATTTT. Protein product: CASSQDRTSGASSTDTQYF.

The rearrangement uses TRBV30 and TRBJ1-3; tentative D call: TRBD1 (6 bases). Germline V gene sequence: CDR1 GTSNPN, CDR2 SVGIG (reference sequence). V was trimmed by 3 bases and J by 0 bases, leaving 15 bases between them. This CDR3 region has 16 residues. CDR3 in amino acids: CAWSPGRGHSGNTIYF. The CDR3 nucleotides are TGTGCCTGGAGCCCAGGGAGGGGACACTCTGGAAACACCATATATTTT.

The J gene is TRBJ2-1, the V gene TRBV5-1; D is undetermined. CDR1 SGHRS and CDR2 YFSETQ come from the germline V gene. Deletions cut 4 bases from V and 3 bases from J, with 2 bases between. The length of the CDR3 is 11 residues. CDR3 sequence reads: CASSLYNEQFF. The CDR3 DNA reads TGCGCCAGCAGCCTCTACAATGAGCAGTTCTTC.

The chain is built from TRBV6-1 and TRBJ1-3; perhaps TRBD1 as D (6 bases). V lost 2 bases and J lost 0, with 11 bases in between. The V gene's germline CDR1 is MNHNS and CDR2 SASEGT. This CDR3 has 16 residues. Written as DNA, the CDR3 is TGTGCCAGCAGTGAATGGGGGGGCAGCTCTGGAAACACCATATATTTT. Its translation: CASSEWGGSSGNTIYF.